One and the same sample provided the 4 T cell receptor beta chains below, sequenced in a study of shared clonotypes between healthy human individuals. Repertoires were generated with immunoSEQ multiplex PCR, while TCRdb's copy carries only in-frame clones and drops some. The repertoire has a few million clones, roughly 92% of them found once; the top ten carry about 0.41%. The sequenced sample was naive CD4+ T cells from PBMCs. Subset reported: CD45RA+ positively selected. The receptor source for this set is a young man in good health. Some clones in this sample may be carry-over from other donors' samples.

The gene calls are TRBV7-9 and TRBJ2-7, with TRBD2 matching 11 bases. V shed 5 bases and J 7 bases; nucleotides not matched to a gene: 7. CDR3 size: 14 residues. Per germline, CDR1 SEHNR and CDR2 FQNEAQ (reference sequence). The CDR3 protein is CASSQLAGVTEQYF. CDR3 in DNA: TGTGCCAGCAGCCAACTAGCGGGAGTTACGGAGCAGTACTTC.

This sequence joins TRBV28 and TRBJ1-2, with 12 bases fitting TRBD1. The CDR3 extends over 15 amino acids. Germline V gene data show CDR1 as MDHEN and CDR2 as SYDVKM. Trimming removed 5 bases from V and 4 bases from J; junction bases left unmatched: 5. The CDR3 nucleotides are TGTGCCAGCAGTACCCCGGGACAGGGGGCCTATGGCTACACCTTC. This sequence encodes CASSTPGQGAYGYTF.

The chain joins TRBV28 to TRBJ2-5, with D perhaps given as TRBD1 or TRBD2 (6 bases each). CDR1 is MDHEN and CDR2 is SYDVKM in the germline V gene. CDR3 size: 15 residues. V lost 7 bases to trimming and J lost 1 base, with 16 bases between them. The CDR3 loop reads CASNNPEGGQETQYF. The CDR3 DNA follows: TGTGCCAGCAATAATCCAGAGGGGGGCCAAGAGACCCAGTACTTC.

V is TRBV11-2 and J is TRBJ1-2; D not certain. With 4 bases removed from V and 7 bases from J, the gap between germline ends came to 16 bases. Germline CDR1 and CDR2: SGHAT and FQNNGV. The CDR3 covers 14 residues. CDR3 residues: CASSYGEGIGGYTF. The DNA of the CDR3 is TGTGCCAGCAGCTACGGCGAGGGAATCGGTGGCTACACCTTC.